This TCR beta chain is drawn from a study of cytomegalovirus exposure and HLA in healthy donors. Study-level results: It was reported in a later analysis that an Asian-associated ancestry cluster showed fewer N-insertions than the roughly 670-donor mean. CMV serostatus stood as the only immune exposure information on hand. The authors later found TCR association rates varying by HLA locus, with DRB1 most and HLA-C fewest.

Turning to this clone: Its matching antigen is unknown.

Germline V gives CDR1 SGHRS, CDR2 YFSETQ. The CDR3 is 12 amino acids. V lost 5 bases, J lost 7 bases, and 5 bases stayed unmatched. PCR amplification relied on 60 Vbeta primers (plus 13 Jbeta primers). Assay: immunoSEQ multiplex PCR; the TCRdb copy retains only in-frame clones and omits some. This table has more than 150,000 clones, around 83% appearing once. The sample consisted of PBMCs. The receptor comes from a girl aged 2 to 10 in good health and CMV-seropositive. The chain combines TRBV5-1 with TRBJ1-2; 7 bases map to TRBD1. This CDR3 is CASSPDRAGYTF. As DNA, the CDR3 is TGCGCCAGCAGTCCCGACAGGGCTGGCTACACCTTC.